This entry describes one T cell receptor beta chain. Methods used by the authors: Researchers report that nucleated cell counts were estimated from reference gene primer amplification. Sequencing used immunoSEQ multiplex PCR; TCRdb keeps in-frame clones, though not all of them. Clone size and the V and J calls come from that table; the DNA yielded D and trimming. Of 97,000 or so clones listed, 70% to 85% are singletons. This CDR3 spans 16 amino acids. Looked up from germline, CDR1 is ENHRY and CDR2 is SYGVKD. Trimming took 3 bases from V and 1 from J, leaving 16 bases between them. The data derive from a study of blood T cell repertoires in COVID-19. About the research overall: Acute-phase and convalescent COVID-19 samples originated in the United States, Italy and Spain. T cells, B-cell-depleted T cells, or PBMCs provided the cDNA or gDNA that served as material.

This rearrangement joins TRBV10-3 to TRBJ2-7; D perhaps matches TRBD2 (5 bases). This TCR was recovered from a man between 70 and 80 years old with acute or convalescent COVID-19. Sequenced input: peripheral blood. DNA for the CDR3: TGTGCCATCAGTGACCATTCATGGACTCTTTCCTACGAGCAGTACTTC. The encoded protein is CAISDHSWTLSYEQYF.